The text below deals with one T cell receptor beta chain. Clones were read by immunoSEQ multiplex PCR, and TCRdb kept only the in-frame ones, dropping some. This sample has thousands of clones, with 80% to 85% found just once. This entry comes from a study of T cells and Merkel cell carcinoma outcomes. This CDR3 comprises 13 residues. CDR1 SEHNR and CDR2 FQNEAQ come from the germline V gene (reference sequence). Trimming pared 2 bases from V and 5 bases from J, leaving 9 bases between. Sequenced sample: tumor tissue from Merkel cell carcinoma. This chain links TRBV7-9 with TRBJ1-1; D remains unclear. This TCR was sampled from a human donor with Merkel cell carcinoma. CDR3 protein: CASSLPPGTEAFF. In DNA, the CDR3 is TGTGCCAGCAGCTTACCCCCTGGAACTGAAGCTTTCTTT.